The clone carrying this T cell receptor beta chain was observed once. Its antigen is undetermined. The data are from a study of OX40 agonist ivuxolimab in advanced cancers. On the study more broadly: Antecedent anti-PD-1, anti-PD-L1 or anti-CTLA-4 therapy was permissible, with 30% to 50% having received some. Study results and limitations: The investigators did not determine what antigen specificity the expanded peripheral T cells had.

On cycle 4 day 1 and cycle 7 day 1, as well as at baseline, blood was sampled. The repertoire was sequenced with immunoSEQ multiplex PCR; TCRdb's copy has only in-frame clones and lacks some. The sample shows 30,000 to 40,000 clones, approximately 89% of them seen only once. The CDR3 is made up of 15 amino acids. The ends were cut back, 2 bases at V and 1 base at J, with 11 bases in the middle. Germline CDR1 and CDR2: MDHEN and SYDVKM. The sequenced sample was CD4+ or CD8+ T cells sorted from blood, obtained in a trial of the OX40 agonist ivuxolimab. This chain joins TRBV28 and TRBJ1-1; D is undetermined. The clonotype comes from an adult with an advanced solid tumor such as melanoma, head and neck, liver or kidney cancer. The CDR3 here is CASSLKGLRNTEAFF. The CDR3 DNA reads as TGTGCCAGCAGTTTAAAGGGTTTGAGGAACACTGAAGCTTTCTTT.